This TCR beta chain emerged from a study of cytomegalovirus exposure and HLA in healthy donors. About the study: The same platform was used for the 100 to 150 validation repertoires as for the approximately 730 first-cohort repertoires, as reported in a later analysis.

General study points: Associated with cytomegalovirus, according to the listing, were around 160 TCR beta chains.

Notes on this clone: Its antigen is not identified.

TCRdb's table, derived via immunoSEQ multiplex PCR, lists solely in-frame clones and lacks some. The table includes 65,000 to 100,000 clones, 93% detected once. Germline loops: CDR1 SEHNR, CDR2 FQNEAQ (reference sequence). V shed 8 bases and J shed 0 bases, with 8 bases lying between them. This CDR3 spans 12 amino acids. The rearrangement joins TRBV7-9 to TRBJ2-7, with D possibly being TRBD2 (6 bases). This sequence was found in a woman aged 25 to 39 in good health and CMV-seronegative. The sequencing sample was made of PBMCs. The CDR3 coding sequence is TGTGCCAGCTCCGGGAGCTCCTACGAGCAGTACTTC. Translation: CASSGSSYEQYF.